The 24 T cell receptor beta chains below were found in one sample sequenced in a study of shared clonotypes between healthy human individuals. Repertoires were generated with immunoSEQ multiplex PCR, while TCRdb's copy carries only in-frame clones and drops some. The profile shows millions of clones, roughly nine tenths of them singletons. The sample consisted of naive CD4+ T cells sorted from blood. Subset noted: CD45RA+ positively selected. The origin of the receptors is a man between 18 and 35 years old in good health.

The V call is TRBV28, the J call TRBJ1-2, with TRBD1 matching 7 bases. Germline CDR1 reads MDHEN; CDR2 reads SYDVKM. The CDR3 is 15 amino acids. The J segment lost 1 base and the V segment lost 4 bases, leaving 6 bases of the junction unmatched. The CDR3 bases are TGTGCCAGCAGTTACGGTGACAGGGTTAACTATGGCTACACCTTC. This translates into CASSYGDRVNYGYTF.

The chain links TRBV27 to TRBJ2-2; D uncertain. CDR3 length: 16 residues. Germline V gives CDR1 MNHEY, CDR2 SMNVEV (reference sequence). The ends were cut back, 3 bases at V and 1 base at J, with 12 bases in the middle. Here the CDR3 DNA reads TGTGCCAGCAGTTTTATCGTCCCAGAGAACACCGGGGAGCTGTTTTTT. This encodes CASSFIVPENTGELFF.

A few counts support this clone. The chain joins TRBV5-1 to TRBJ1-1; TRBD1 is a possible D gene (5 bases). V was trimmed by 4 bases and J by 2 bases, leaving 9 bases between them. This CDR3 is built from 13 residues. From germline, CDR1 is SGHRS and CDR2 YFSETQ. CDR3 DNA sequence: TGCGCCAGCAGCGCGGACATCAACACTGAAGCTTTCTTT. Translated, it gives CASSADINTEAFF.

The V gene is TRBV19, the J gene TRBJ1-2; 11 positions match TRBD1. V lost 7 bases, J lost 0 bases, and 7 bases stayed unmatched. Germline CDR1 LNHDA, CDR2 SQIVND (reference sequence). The CDR3 sequence is 16 residues long. DNA of the CDR3: TGTGCCAGTAAAGGGACAGGGGGAGATGCTAACTATGGCTACACCTTC. It yields the protein CASKGTGGDANYGYTF.

The gene calls are TRBV6-5 and TRBJ2-5; D is unclear. The CDR3 has 10 amino acids. With 5 bases removed from V and 4 bases from J, the gap between germline ends came to 2 bases. The germline gives CDR1 MNHEY, CDR2 SVGAGI. The CDR3 reads CASSRETQYF. Here the CDR3 DNA reads TGTGCCAGCAGTCGAGAGACCCAGTACTTC.

For this clone: Other DNA sequences in the sample encode the same CDR3. V gene TRBV6-5 combines with J gene TRBJ1-3, with unresolved D. Germline CDR1 is MNHEY and CDR2 is SVGAGI. Deletions cut 5 bases from V and 3 bases from J, with 8 bases between. The CDR3 has 13 residues. CDR3 sequence (DNA): TGTGCCAGCAGTCGGACCCTTGGAAACACCATATATTTT. Translated: CASSRTLGNTIYF.

The chain joins TRBV10-2 to TRBJ2-3, with 16 bases identical to TRBD2. Germline V gene data show CDR1 as WSHSY and CDR2 as SAAADI. V dropped 8 bases and J dropped 8; count of bases not matched to a gene: 4. This CDR3 is built from 14 residues. CDR3 residues: CASLGLAGGSTQYF. CDR3 coding DNA: TGCGCCAGCCTGGGACTAGCGGGAGGGAGTACGCAGTATTTT.

The rearrangement uses TRBV7-6 and TRBJ1-3, with a tentative D call TRBD1 (5 bases). The V gene lost 2 bases and the J gene lost 8 bases, with 16 bases spanning the gap. From germline, CDR1 is SGHVS and CDR2 FNYEAQ. The length of the CDR3 is 15 residues. The CDR3 DNA is TGTGCCAGCAGCTTACAGGGAGGTAGTTGGGACACCATATATTTT. This translates into CASSLQGGSWDTIYF. Full variable domain (remainder filled in from reference TRBV7-6 and TRBJ1-3): GAGVSQSPRYKVTKRGQDVALRCDPISGHVSLYWYRQALGQGPEFLTYFNYEAQQDKSGLPNDRFSAERPEGSISTLTIQRTEQRDSAMYRCASSLQGGSWDTIYFGEGSWLTVV.

CDR3 in amino acids: CAWSVQGVSNQPQHF. The CDR3 DNA follows: TGTGCCTGGAGTGTACAAGGGGTAAGCAATCAGCCCCAGCATTTT. The rearrangement links TRBV30 to TRBJ1-5; TRBD1 is a possible D gene (5 bases). From germline, CDR1 is GTSNPN and CDR2 SVGIG (reference sequence). The CDR3 contains 15 residues. V shed 0 bases and J shed 1 base, with 10 bases lying between them.

The rearrangement joins TRBV5-4 to TRBJ2-3, with a tentative D call TRBD1 (5 bases). With 0 bases removed from V and 0 bases from J, the gap between germline ends came to 14 bases. Germline V CDR1 and CDR2: SGHNT, YYREEE (reference sequence). This CDR3 spans 17 amino acids. This chain's CDR3 is CASSLEGALASTDTQYF. DNA for the CDR3: TGTGCCAGCAGCTTGGAAGGGGCACTTGCTAGCACAGATACGCAGTATTTT.

This chain links TRBV14 with TRBJ2-3; a possible D gene is TRBD2 (5 bases). Germline V gives CDR1 SGHDN, CDR2 FVKESK. V was trimmed by 3 bases and J by 4 bases, leaving 11 bases between them. CDR3 length: 14 amino acids. CDR3 in DNA: TGTGCCAGCAGCCAGCAGCTAGCCCCAGATACGCAGTATTTT. Translated: CASSQQLAPDTQYF.

This chain connects TRBV28 to TRBJ2-2, with 10 bases aligning to TRBD1. Germline CDR1 and CDR2: MDHEN and SYDVKM. Germline trimming cut 3 bases from V and 3 bases from J; bases unmatched to any gene: 1. The CDR3 runs to 15 residues. The CDR3 DNA is TGTGCCAGCAGTTTGGGGACAGGGGACACCGGGGAGCTGTTTTTT. Amino acid sequence: CASSLGTGDTGELFF.

The V call is TRBV7-9, the J call TRBJ2-2, with 8 bases lining up with TRBD1. With V trimmed by 4 bases and J by 3 bases, 7 bases remained unmatched. Germline CDR1 SEHNR, CDR2 FQNEAQ (reference sequence). The length of the CDR3 is 16 residues. The CDR3 sequence: CASSSWTGPDTGELFF. The CDR3 region has the DNA TGTGCCAGCAGCTCATGGACAGGGCCCGACACCGGGGAGCTGTTTTTT.

Notes on this clone: The same CDR3 also results from other DNA sequences found in this sample. Written as DNA, the CDR3 is TGTGCCAGCAGCTTAGGCGGGACCGCCAGCTCCTACGAGCAGTACTTC. It yields the protein CASSLGGTASSYEQYF. The chain has TRBV7-9 and TRBJ2-7; weak D call: TRBD2 (6 bases). The V and J ends lost 1 base and 0 bases respectively, with 13 bases between them. CDR1 is SEHNR, CDR2 FQNEAQ, per germline (reference sequence). The length of the CDR3 is 16 residues.

This chain connects TRBV9 to TRBJ1-2, with 7 bases identical to TRBD1. This CDR3 is built from 15 residues. V gave up 3 bases and J gave up 1 base; unmatched junction bases: 6. Looked up from germline, CDR1 is SGDLS and CDR2 is YYNGEE. The chain's CDR3 is CASSGDSLNNYGYTF. DNA of the CDR3: TGTGCCAGCAGCGGGGACAGCTTGAATAACTATGGCTACACCTTC.

V is TRBV7-9 and J is TRBJ1-1, with D tentatively TRBD1 (6 bases). The germline V and J ends were trimmed by 5 bases and 5 bases, with 15 bases remaining between them. CDR1 SEHNR and CDR2 FQNEAQ come from the germline V gene (reference sequence). The CDR3 length is 14 residues. This CDR3 is CASSQKRQVTEAFF. The CDR3 nucleotides read TGTGCCAGCAGCCAAAAACGACAGGTTACTGAAGCTTTCTTT.

CDR3 loop: CASSIVLAIQETQYF. The CDR3 DNA sequence: TGTGCCAGTAGTATCGTTCTAGCTATCCAAGAGACCCAGTACTTC. The chain uses TRBV19 and TRBJ2-5, with D perhaps matching TRBD2 (5 bases). Between the trimmed V and J ends, which lost 3 bases and 1 base, there was a span of 12 bases. Germline V lookup: CDR1 LNHDA, CDR2 SQIVND (reference sequence). The CDR3 spans 15 residues.

The CDR3 nucleotides read TGTGCCAGTAGTACAGGATGGGATGCCAAAAACATTCAGTACTTC. Its protein product is CASSTGWDAKNIQYF. The chain couples TRBV19 to TRBJ2-4; D not resolved. Germline V gene sequence: CDR1 LNHDA, CDR2 SQIVND (reference sequence). V shed 4 bases and J shed 1 base, with 11 bases lying between them. CDR3 length: 15 residues. Looking up the rest from reference TRBV19 and TRBJ2-4 gives the full variable domain: DGGITQSPKYLFRKEGQNVTLSCEQNLNHDAMYWYRQDPGQGLRLIYYSQIVNDFQKGDIAEGYSVSREKKESFPLTVTSAQKNPTAFYLCASSTGWDAKNIQYFGAGTRLSVL.

V and J are TRBV5-1 and TRBJ1-1; 11 bases agree with TRBD1. Germline trimming cut 4 bases from V and 1 base from J; bases unmatched to any gene: 12. The CDR3 is made up of 18 amino acids. CDR1 and CDR2 (germline): SGHRS, YFSETQ. The CDR3 region is CASSPWTGGGGSNTEAFF. The CDR3 DNA reads TGCGCCAGCAGCCCTTGGACAGGGGGCGGCGGATCGAACACTGAAGCTTTCTTT.

This sequence joins TRBV28 and TRBJ2-7, with 11 bases lining up with TRBD2. Germline CDR1 reads MDHEN; CDR2 reads SYDVKM. This CDR3 region has 18 residues. V was clipped by 4 bases and J by 2 bases; unmatched bases: 13. The DNA of the CDR3 is TGTGCCAGCAGTTCCCCTTTAGGACTAGCGGGCCTACCCTACGAGCAGTACTTC. Protein: CASSSPLGLAGLPYEQYF. Supplemented by reference TRBV28 and TRBJ2-7, the full variable domain reads DVKVTQSSRYLVKRTGEKVFLECVQDMDHENMFWYRQDPGLGLRLIYFSYDVKMKEKGDIPEGYSVSREKKERFSLILESASTNQTSMYLCASSSPLGLAGLPYEQYFGPGTRLTVT.

J is TRBJ2-2 and V is TRBV10-3; no firm D call. The germline V gene encodes CDR1 ENHRY and CDR2 SYGVKD. V lost 10 bases, J lost 2 bases, and 20 bases lay in between. CDR3 length: 16 residues. CDR3 sequence: CATKGYGLLNTGELFF. The CDR3, as DNA: TGTGCCACGAAAGGTTACGGGCTCCTCAACACCGGGGAGCTGTTTTTT.

Points on this clone: Additional DNA sequences in this sample encode the identical CDR3. The CDR3 loop reads CASSGLTDTQYF. For the CDR3, the DNA is TGTGCCAGCAGTGGACTAACAGATACGCAGTATTTT. V usage is TRBV25-1 and J usage is TRBJ2-3, with a possible D match to TRBD2 (5 bases). V dropped 4 bases and J dropped 3 bases, with 5 bases sitting between them. The CDR3 covers 12 residues. Per germline, CDR1 MGHDK and CDR2 SYGVNS.

V gene TRBV27 combines with J gene TRBJ2-7, with 10 bases matching TRBD2. Per the germline V gene, CDR1 is MNHEY and CDR2 is SMNVEV (reference sequence). CDR3 length equals 15 residues. V trimming: 7 bases; J trimming: 5 bases; junction bases outside the gene matches: 11. The CDR3 loop reads CASIKRLAGENEQYF. The CDR3 nucleotides are TGTGCCAGCATCAAGCGGCTAGCGGGAGAGAACGAGCAGTACTTC.

The chain combines TRBV19 with TRBJ2-7, with 7 bases lining up with TRBD2. The V and J ends lost 3 bases and 0 bases, in that order; junction bases with no gene match: 2. Germline CDR1 reads LNHDA; CDR2 reads SQIVND (reference sequence). There are 14 residues in the CDR3. The CDR3 loop reads CASSISSGSYEQYF. The CDR3 bases are TGTGCCAGTAGTATTTCTAGCGGCTCCTACGAGCAGTACTTC.